Given below is one T cell receptor beta chain in context. The sample is drawn from a study of blood T cell repertoires in COVID-19. Study-level information: The analysed material was cDNA or gDNA that came from T cells, B-cell-depleted T cells, or PBMCs.

Looked up from germline, CDR1 is SGHDT and CDR2 is YYEEEE. CDR3 length: 13 amino acids. V lost 1 base and J lost 3, with 2 bases in between. Authors' analysis steps: Using reference gene primer amplification, nucleated cell counts were estimated. Generated by immunoSEQ multiplex PCR, the TCRdb table keeps only in-frame clones and is missing some. That table gives V, J and clone size, and the DNA gave D and trimming. The data hold 200,000 or so clones, with nearly 90% observed a single time. Followed over time, Seattle patients had been enrolled while infection was active. The receptor was isolated from a man between 50 and 59 years old with COVID-19, enrolled during active disease. This chain connects TRBV5-6 to TRBJ2-6; D gene uncertain. Sequenced material: peripheral blood. CDR3 residues: CASSLRGANVLTF. The CDR3 nucleotides read TGTGCCAGCAGCTTGCGTGGGGCCAACGTCCTGACTTTC.